This T cell receptor beta chain appears in the sequencing data of a study of T cell responses to AZD1222 COVID-19 vaccine. Assay: immunoSEQ multiplex PCR; the TCRdb copy retains only in-frame clones and omits some. The sample lists around 79,000 clones, roughly 85% seen once, with about 1.4% in the top ten. Remarks on this clone: Its specificity is unknown.

This CDR3 comprises 13 residues. The germline V and J ends were trimmed by 0 bases and 3 bases, with 6 bases remaining between them. The V gene's germline CDR1 is SGHTA and CDR2 FQGNSA. Study-wide points: Repertoires were sampled only after the peak T cell response.

Sequencing used peripheral blood, obtained on day 0 of AZD1222 vaccination. This chain uses TRBV7-2 with TRBJ2-7, with unresolved D. The receptor was derived from an adult in good health. This CDR3 reads CASSLATNYEQYF. CDR3 coding DNA: TGTGCCAGCAGCTTAGCGACAAACTACGAGCAGTACTTC.